The subject of this entry is one T cell receptor beta chain. Its antigen remains unidentified. Unexposed donor CD4+ T cells date from about 2011-2018, before the COVID-19 pandemic. CD4+ T cells were isolated from the cells after 10 days of culture. The sample comes from a study of CD4 T cells in relation to SARS-CoV-2 and coronaviruses. The wider study: PBMCs were cultured with antigen for roughly 10 days before TCR beta sequencing. Negative control cultures got HIV-1 Nef peptides or no peptide.

V trimming: 2 bases; J trimming: 0 bases; junction bases outside the gene matches: 3. The germline gives CDR1 KGHSY, CDR2 FQNENV. The CDR3 contains 16 residues. Data came from immunoSEQ multiplex PCR; TCRdb stores just in-frame clones and leaves some out. The data hold tens of thousands of clones, with over 65% observed a single time. This TCR was sampled from a human donor in good health. The source material was CD4+ T cells from PBMCs, cultured in vitro. This chain uses TRBV16 with TRBJ1-3; TRBD1 matches 8 bases. The CDR3 sequence: CASSQGTGPSGNTIYF. As DNA, the CDR3 is TGTGCCAGCAGCCAAGGGACAGGACCCTCTGGAAACACCATATATTTT.